This T cell receptor (beta chain) was sequenced for a study of CD4 T cells in relation to SARS-CoV-2 and coronaviruses. Across the study: Convalescent patients were roughly 8 males and a few females; two were Hispanic. Findings and limits, study-wide: SARS-CoV-2-driven expansion was significantly weaker in crossreactive than monoreactive clones. Culture-expanded clones reflect memory recall rather than primary priming during culture. This crossreactivity analysis covered spike protein alone, no other viral proteins.

V shed 6 bases and J 8 bases; nucleotides not matched to a gene: 12. The CDR3 consists of 15 residues. Germline values: CDR1 KGHSH, CDR2 LQKENI. Using immunoSEQ multiplex PCR, the repertoire was profiled, and TCRdb retains in-frame clones only, with some absent. The sample shows approximately 60,000 clones, around 90% of them seen only once. For this clone: The antigen is unknown.

The chain is built from TRBV18 and TRBJ2-2; 7 nucleotides match TRBD1. The receptor was derived from an adult with COVID-19. The specimen was naive CD4+ T cells from PBMCs. Regarding subset: naive CD4+ T cells isolated by negative enrichment. CDR3 nucleotide sequence: TGTGCCAGCTCTCCCCTTGGACAGGCCCAAGGGGAGCTGTTTTTT. Protein sequence: CASSPLGQAQGELFF.